This T cell receptor beta chain originates from a study of beta chain features in type 1 diabetes. The entirety of the isolated RNA underwent reverse transcription, so expressed TCRB transcripts were sequenced. TCRdb's table, derived via immunoSEQ multiplex PCR, lists solely in-frame clones and lacks some. The table includes around 300,000 clones, more than 9.5% detected once. V was clipped by 6 bases and J by 3 bases; unmatched bases: 13. The CDR3 spans 16 residues. The germline gives CDR1 MNHEY, CDR2 SMNVEV (reference sequence). Staining for CD45RO/CCR7/CD25/CD127/CD95/CD27 allowed sorting of CD4+ naive, central memory, regulatory and stem cell-like memory cells.

The sequencing sample was made of naive CD4+ T cells from blood. The V gene is TRBV27, the J gene TRBJ1-1; 7 nucleotides agree with TRBD1. This receptor was obtained from a woman in her 30s in good health. CDR3 protein: CASRPPGTALHTEAFF. The CDR3 DNA reads TGTGCCAGCAGACCGCCAGGGACAGCACTACACACTGAAGCTTTCTTT.